The 17 T cell receptor beta chains below were found in one sample sequenced in a study of blood T cell repertoires in COVID-19. The protocol was immunoSEQ multiplex PCR, while the TCRdb copy is restricted to in-frame clones and leaves out a portion. The data contain about 200,000 clones, 80% to 90% of them seen just once; the ten biggest clones take up around 8.9%. Material: PBMCs or T cells enriched from blood (not recorded which). Receptors were obtained from a woman aged 18-29 years who had recovered from COVID-19.

The rearrangement uses TRBV11-2 and TRBJ2-3; 8 bases are a match to TRBD2. This CDR3 is 16 amino acids long. V dropped 1 base and J dropped 4; count of bases not matched to a gene: 7. Germline V gives CDR1 SGHAT, CDR2 FQNNGV. The CDR3, as DNA: TGTGCCAGCAGCTTAGTCGGGGGGGCTGCGGCAGATACGCAGTATTTT. Amino acid sequence: CASSLVGGAAADTQYF.

The gene calls are TRBV21-1 and TRBJ1-3. TRBV21-1 is a recognized pseudogene. The CDR3 extends over 18 amino acids. The CDR3 reads CASSKGMRIRNSGNTIYF. The CDR3, as DNA: TGTGCCAGCAGCAAAGGAATGAGGATCCGGAACTCTGGAAACACCATATATTTT.

The chain joins TRBV10-3 to TRBJ2-3; D is undetermined. Germline CDR1 reads ENHRY; CDR2 reads SYGVKD. V gave up 7 bases and J gave up 4 bases, with 15 bases separating them. CDR3 size: 14 residues. This CDR3 reads CAIMNSRGADTQYF. The CDR3 DNA reads TGTGCCATCATGAATTCAAGAGGCGCAGATACGCAGTATTTT.

CDR3 sequence (DNA): TGTGCCAGCTCAGGGACTAGCGTGTGGAATGAGCAGTTCTTC. Its protein is CASSGTSVWNEQFF. This sequence joins TRBV18 and TRBJ2-1; TRBD2 agrees at 10 bases. The trim removed 5 bases at V and 7 bases at J, leaving 5 bases unmatched. The length of the CDR3 is 14 residues. Germline CDR1 and CDR2: KGHSH and LQKENI. The whole variable domain, remainder taken from reference TRBV18 and TRBJ2-1, is NAGVMQNPRHLVRRRGQEARLRCSPMKGHSHVYWYRQLPEEGLKFMVYLQKENIIDESGMPKERFSAEFPKEGPSILRIQQVVRGDSAAYFCASSGTSVWNEQFFGPGTRLTVL.

The genes are TRBV2 and TRBJ2-3; 14 nucleotides agree with TRBD2. In germline, CDR1 is SNHLY, CDR2 FYNNEI. There are 15 residues in the CDR3. The J segment lost 5 bases and the V segment lost 9 bases, leaving 7 bases of the junction unmatched. The CDR3 sequence: CASRGGTSGGDTQYF. The CDR3 DNA is TGTGCCAGTAGAGGCGGGACTAGCGGGGGAGATACGCAGTATTTT.

This chain connects TRBV18 to TRBJ1-1, with 8 bases matching TRBD1. The germline V gene has CDR1 KGHSH and CDR2 LQKENI. After removal of 1 base from V and 3 bases from J, the junction contained 13 bases not matched to a gene. The CDR3 covers 18 residues. The CDR3 region is CASSPQGGQGRRYTEAFF. CDR3 sequence (DNA): TGTGCCAGCTCACCACAAGGTGGACAGGGTCGTCGGTACACTGAAGCTTTCTTT.

The chain recombines TRBV15 with TRBJ1-4; 8 positions match TRBD1. Germline V gene sequence: CDR1 LNHNV, CDR2 YYDKDF (reference sequence). After removal of 4 bases from V and 11 bases from J, the junction contained 12 bases not matched to a gene. The CDR3 runs to 15 residues. The CDR3 bases are TGTGCCACCAGCACCCCAGGGGGCGTCGTGAGTAAACTGTTTTTT. Translating gives CATSTPGGVVSKLFF.

V usage is TRBV6-5 and J usage is TRBJ2-7; D is perhaps TRBD1 (5 bases). V was clipped by 6 bases and J by 3 bases, with 18 bases between them. CDR1 MNHEY and CDR2 SVGAGI come from the germline V gene. The CDR3 is 15 residues long. CDR3 coding DNA: TGTGCCAGCAGCGCCGCTCAGGGAAGCCTCTACGAGCAGTACTTC. This encodes CASSAAQGSLYEQYF.

This CDR3 is CASSFDYGYTF. In DNA form, the CDR3 reads TGTGCCAGCAGCTTCGACTATGGCTACACCTTC. V gene TRBV7-9 combines with J gene TRBJ1-2; D call uncertain. Deletions cut 3 bases from V and 3 bases from J, with 2 bases between. CDR3 length: 11 residues. Germline lookup yields CDR1 SEHNR and CDR2 FQNEAQ (reference sequence).

This chain links TRBV18 with TRBJ1-2; 8 nucleotides align to TRBD1. The CDR3 has 17 residues. The junction had 13 bases not matched to a gene; V was cut back by 2 bases and J by 5 bases. Germline V CDR1 and CDR2: KGHSH, LQKENI. CDR3: CASSPFQGANTGYGYTF. DNA of the CDR3: TGTGCCAGCTCACCATTCCAGGGGGCGAATACTGGGTATGGCTACACCTTC.

This clone was found a few times. The CDR3 region has the DNA TGTGCCAGCAGCCTAACAGGGTTGGGAAACACCATATATTTT. This encodes CASSLTGLGNTIYF. The V and J genes are TRBV3-1 (or the pseudogene TRBV3-2) and TRBJ1-3; TRBD1 might be the D (6 bases). The length of the CDR3 is 14 residues. The V end was cut by 4 bases, the J end by 4 bases, with 11 bases between. Germline-derived CDR1 and CDR2 are LGHDT and YNNKEL (reference sequence).

V usage is TRBV6-5 and J usage is TRBJ1-2, with TRBD1 matching over 12 bases. Trimming at V came to 7 bases and at J to 8 bases, leaving 8 bases not matched to a gene. Germline loops: CDR1 MNHEY, CDR2 SVGAGI. The CDR3 contains 14 residues. CDR3 region: CASNPGTGGRGYTF. Here the CDR3 DNA reads TGTGCCAGCAATCCAGGGACAGGGGGCCGAGGCTACACCTTC.

The V and J genes are TRBV9 and TRBJ2-1; 11 bases fit TRBD1. With V trimmed by 0 bases and J by 10 bases, 6 bases remained unmatched. This CDR3 has 15 residues. Germline V gives CDR1 SGDLS, CDR2 YYNGEE. This chain's CDR3 is CASSVEDRGREEQFF. The CDR3, as DNA: TGTGCCAGCAGCGTAGAGGACAGGGGGCGGGAAGAGCAGTTCTTC.

The chain links TRBV5-1 to TRBJ2-2, with TRBD1 as a possible D gene (5 bases). The germline V and J ends were trimmed by 3 bases and 0 bases, with 12 bases remaining between them. Germline V CDR1 and CDR2: SGHRS, YFSETQ. The CDR3 sequence is 16 residues long. DNA for the CDR3: TGCGCCAGCAGCTCAGTAGACAGTCCGAACACCGGGGAGCTGTTTTTT. It codes for CASSSVDSPNTGELFF.

The chain carries TRBV4-2 and TRBJ2-3, with 11 bases identical to TRBD2. V dropped 6 bases and J dropped 3; count of bases not matched to a gene: 2. The CDR3 covers 14 residues. Germline values: CDR1 LGHNA, CDR2 YNFKEQ. The CDR3 here is CASRGLAATDTQYF. CDR3 sequence (DNA): TGTGCCAGCAGGGGACTAGCGGCTACAGATACGCAGTATTTT.

The chain links TRBV7-9 to TRBJ1-1; D remains unclear. The CDR3 length is 15 residues. CDR1 is SEHNR and CDR2 is FQNEAQ in the germline V gene (reference sequence). The germline V and J ends were trimmed by 1 base and 4 bases, with 13 bases remaining between them. CDR3 residues: CASSLVVGSPTEAFF. The CDR3 DNA reads TGTGCCAGCAGCTTAGTAGTGGGCTCTCCCACTGAAGCTTTCTTT.

The chain carries TRBV5-1 and TRBJ1-2, with TRBD1 identical over 10 bases. The CDR3 runs 15 residues. V shed 4 bases, J shed 3 bases, and the junction held 6 bases outside the gene matches. The germline gives CDR1 SGHRS, CDR2 YFSETQ. The CDR3 protein is CASSRAGQGHYGYTF. CDR3 coding DNA: TGCGCCAGCAGCCGGGCGGGACAGGGGCACTATGGCTACACCTTC.